This TCR beta chain is drawn from a study of shared clonotypes between healthy human individuals. Trimming removed 3 bases from V and 1 base from J, with 21 bases in between. Germline values: CDR1 SGHAT, CDR2 FQNNGV. The CDR3 runs to 18 residues. The assay was immunoSEQ multiplex PCR, and TCRdb's table has in-frame clones only and misses some. The sample shows about 1.5 million clones, 98% of them seen only once. This receptor was obtained from a man aged 30-40 years in good health. This chain links TRBV11-2 with TRBJ2-5, with D possibly matching TRBD2 (5 bases). The sample taken for sequencing was naive CD4+ T cells sorted from blood. Subset noted: CD45RA+ positively selected. The DNA of the CDR3 is TGTGCCAGCAGCTTTCCCCGGAGGTGGGAGTGGGGCCAAGAGACCCAGTACTTC. Translation: CASSFPRRWEWGQETQYF.